Shown below are 28 T cell receptor beta chains from a single sample sequenced in a study of spatial heterogeneity in lung cancer. Time point: blood at routine non-recurrence follow-up after resection. TCRdb called the 5' RACE reads again in MiXCR, with one record for every CDR3 protein. The table shows approximately 93,000 distinct CDR3 sequences, with 15% to 20% occurring only once. This sample comprised PBMCs, obtained at follow-up. These TCRs come from a male donor with early-stage non-small cell lung cancer.

This clonotype has a handful of counts. This sequence joins TRBV2 and TRBJ2-5; D remains unclear. Per germline, CDR1 SNHLY and CDR2 FYNNEI. V lost 6 bases to trimming and J lost 5 bases, with 16 bases between them. CDR3 size: 14 residues. The CDR3 nucleotides read TGTGCCAGCAGCGAACTACCCCGTACTGAGACCCAGTACTTC. This sequence encodes CASSELPRTETQYF.

This clonotype came up a few times. The chain has TRBV18 and TRBJ1-5, with 9 bases that match TRBD1. The CDR3 loop spans 17 amino acids. V was pared by 3 bases and J by 0 bases, with 6 bases of the junction left unmatched. Looked up from germline, CDR1 is KGHSH and CDR2 is LQKENI. As DNA, the CDR3 is TGTGCCAGCTCACCTACAGGGGGCCAACATAGCAATCAGCCCCAGCATTTT. Encoded protein: CASSPTGGQHSNQPQHF. Complete variable domain (other parts from reference TRBV18 and TRBJ1-5): NAGVMQNPRHLVRRRGQEARLRCSPMKGHSHVYWYRQLPEEGLKFMVYLQKENIIDESGMPKERFSAEFPKEGPSILRIQQVVRGDSAAYFCASSPTGGQHSNQPQHFGDGTRLSIL.

The chain has TRBV19 and TRBJ2-3, with 8 bases that match TRBD2. The CDR3 contains 13 residues. J was trimmed by 4 bases and V by 4 bases; bases with no gene match: 1. Germline CDR1 reads LNHDA; CDR2 reads SQIVND (reference sequence). The CDR3 sequence is CASSRGLADTQYF. Here the CDR3 DNA reads TGTGCCAGTAGTAGGGGACTAGCAGATACGCAGTATTTT. The variable domain in full, with the rest retrieved from reference TRBV19 and TRBJ2-3, is DGGITQSPKYLFRKEGQNVTLSCEQNLNHDAMYWYRQDPGQGLRLIYYSQIVNDFQKGDIAEGYSVSREKKESFPLTVTSAQKNPTAFYLCASSRGLADTQYFGPGTRLTVL.

The chain couples TRBV12-3 or TRBV12-4 to TRBJ1-3; no clear D gene. Trimming pared 6 bases from V and 1 base from J, leaving 4 bases between. The CDR3 covers 12 residues. Written as DNA, the CDR3 is TGTGCCAGCAGCCGATCTGGAAACACCATATATTTT. This gives the protein CASSRSGNTIYF.

This clonotype was recorded many times. The chain uses TRBV28 and TRBJ2-7, with no clear D. The V end was cut by 10 bases, the J end by 6 bases, with 22 bases between. The V gene's germline CDR1 is MDHEN and CDR2 SYDVKM. The CDR3 is made up of 14 amino acids. CDR3 region: CATQGAIQVGEQYF. CDR3 in DNA: TGTGCCACCCAAGGAGCGATCCAGGTCGGCGAGCAGTACTTC.

This clonotype was found once. The chain is built from TRBV7-2 and TRBJ2-3; no reliable D call. Germline values: CDR1 SGHTA, CDR2 FQGNSA. V was shortened by 1 base and J by 12 bases, with 14 bases between the two germline ends. This CDR3 region has 13 residues. The CDR3 coding sequence is TGTGCCAGCAGCTTAGATTTTAACCTATCCCAGTATTTT. Translating it yields CASSLDFNLSQYF.

This clonotype was observed a handful of times. The CDR3 coding sequence is TGTGCCAGCAGCTTAGGGACTAACCAAGAGACCCAGTACTTC. Protein sequence: CASSLGTNQETQYF. The rearrangement links TRBV7-9 to TRBJ2-5; D might be TRBD2 (6 bases). The CDR3 loop spans 14 amino acids. Trimming pared 1 base from V and 0 bases from J, leaving 6 bases between. The germline V gene has CDR1 SEHNR and CDR2 FQNEAQ (reference sequence).

This clonotype occurred many times. The chain has TRBV10-2 and TRBJ1-1; D is unresolved. The CDR3 has 14 residues. Germline lookup yields CDR1 WSHSY and CDR2 SAAADI. V lost 6 bases and J lost 5, with 16 bases in between. The CDR3 spells CASRNQLGHTEAFF. For the CDR3, the DNA is TGCGCCAGCAGGAACCAACTTGGGCATACTGAAGCTTTCTTT.

V usage is TRBV6-6 and J usage is TRBJ2-5, with 9 bases aligning to TRBD2. The ends lost 7 bases at V and 1 base at J; junction bases unmatched: 10. There are 16 residues in the CDR3. CDR1 is MNHNY and CDR2 is SVGAGI in the germline V gene (reference sequence). The chain's CDR3 is CASTPRLAGAQETQYF. In DNA form, the CDR3 reads TGTGCCAGCACCCCGAGGTTAGCGGGGGCCCAAGAGACCCAGTACTTC.

This clonotype has only a few counts. The chain couples TRBV6-5 to TRBJ2-5, with a weak D call TRBD1 (7 bases). V was clipped by 5 bases and J by 5 bases, with 18 bases between them. This CDR3 is 15 amino acids long. Germline V gene data show CDR1 as MNHEY and CDR2 as SVGAGI. The CDR3 DNA sequence: TGTGCCAGCAGTCCTTTCAGGGGGGTAAGGGAGACCCAGTACTTC. Translating gives CASSPFRGVRETQYF.

This clonotype was detected only a few times. This chain links TRBV29-1 with TRBJ2-7; D is perhaps TRBD1 (5 bases). V lost 5 bases to trimming and J lost 7 bases, with 12 bases between them. The CDR3 covers 11 residues. In germline, CDR1 is SQVTM, CDR2 ANQGSEA. The CDR3 sequence is CSVSQGLEQYF. The CDR3 DNA sequence: TGCAGCGTTTCCCAGGGTTTGGAGCAGTACTTC.

The table lists this clonotype with a few counts. The chain uses TRBV24-1 and TRBJ2-3; 7 nucleotides agree with TRBD1. The germline V gene has CDR1 KGHDR and CDR2 SFDVKD. Trimming took 4 bases from V and 2 from J; bases not matched to a gene: 2. CDR3 size: 14 residues. CDR3 DNA sequence: TGTGCCACCAGTGAGGGACAGCTCACAGATACGCAGTATTTT. Protein: CATSEGQLTDTQYF.

The chain couples TRBV7-2 to TRBJ2-1, with TRBD2 as a possible D gene (6 bases). Germline V gives CDR1 SGHTA, CDR2 FQGNSA. This CDR3 has 15 residues. V lost 4 bases and J lost 8, with 18 bases in between. CDR3 nucleotide sequence: TGTGCCAGCAGCTCGGTAGGGTTCCGCGGGGATGAGCAGTTCTTC. It yields the protein CASSSVGFRGDEQFF.

This clonotype was counted ten times or more. The rearrangement joins TRBV19 to TRBJ1-3; no clear D gene. The CDR3 runs 15 residues. Germline V gene data show CDR1 as LNHDA and CDR2 as SQIVND (reference sequence). Trimming left V 1 base short and J 2 bases short, with 9 bases between. CDR3 sequence (DNA): TGTGCCAGTAGTATAGTGGACGGAGCTGGAAACACCATATATTTT. It is translated as CASSIVDGAGNTIYF.

This chain connects TRBV19 to TRBJ1-4; D is unresolved. V dropped 4 bases and J dropped 8 bases, with 11 bases sitting between them. This CDR3 has 13 residues. Germline assignment: CDR1 LNHDA and CDR2 SQIVND (reference sequence). In DNA form, the CDR3 reads TGTGCCAGTAGTACGACGGCGGTCGAAAAACTGTTTTTT. This translates into CASSTTAVEKLFF.

This clonotype showed up just a few times. The chain links TRBV7-6 to TRBJ2-7; 8 bases fit TRBD2. CDR3 size: 15 residues. The germline V gene encodes CDR1 SGHVS and CDR2 FNYEAQ. With V trimmed by 5 bases and J by 1 base, 7 bases remained unmatched. Here the CDR3 reads CASSPTSEGSYEQYF. For the CDR3, the DNA is TGTGCCAGCAGCCCGACTAGCGAGGGGTCCTACGAGCAGTACTTC.

This sequence joins TRBV6-2 or TRBV6-3 and TRBJ2-2; no definite D call. V lost 7 bases to trimming and J lost 15 bases, with 21 bases between them. CDR3 size: 13 residues. In germline, CDR1 is MNHEY, CDR2 SVGEGT. As DNA, the CDR3 is TGTGCCAGCAACCTTCCCCCATCCCAGAAGTTGTTTTTT. Translated, it gives CASNLPPSQKLFF.

This clonotype was observed a few times. The rearrangement joins TRBV9 to TRBJ2-2; D ambiguous. Germline CDR1 reads SGDLS; CDR2 reads YYNGEE. This CDR3 comprises 13 residues. The V and J ends lost 2 bases and 4 bases respectively, with 6 bases between them. The CDR3 nucleotides are TGTGCCAGCAGCGTTGAAGGCACCGGGGAGCTGTTTTTT. Protein product: CASSVEGTGELFF.

The rearrangement joins TRBV12-3 or TRBV12-4 to TRBJ1-3; weak D call: TRBD1 (6 bases). Trimming removed 3 bases from V and 0 bases from J, with 21 bases in between. The CDR3 spans 19 residues. For the CDR3, the DNA is TGTGCCAGCAGTTTTGAACAGGGAGCTGACTCGTACTCTGGAAACACCATATATTTT. This codes for CASSFEQGADSYSGNTIYF.

This clonotype was seen a few times. This chain links TRBV6-2 or TRBV6-3 with TRBJ2-3, with D unresolved. Deletions cut 2 bases from V and 0 bases from J, with 12 bases between. Per the germline V gene, CDR1 is MNHEY and CDR2 is SVGEGT. This CDR3 region has 16 residues. CDR3 DNA: TGTGCCAGCAGTTACCCGACGGCTGTTAGCACAGATACGCAGTATTTT. Amino acids: CASSYPTAVSTDTQYF.

In its sample, this clonotype was seen a few times. The CDR3 DNA is TGTGCCAGTAGTTCCTACGGAGCCTCTGGGGCCAACGTCCTGACTTTC. Encoded protein: CASSSYGASGANVLTF. The chain joins TRBV19 to TRBJ2-6; D unclear. Germline CDR1 reads LNHDA; CDR2 reads SQIVND (reference sequence). The CDR3 length is 16 residues. Trimming shortened V by 5 bases and J by 0 bases, and 11 bases separated the two germline ends.

The chain uses TRBV29-1 and TRBJ2-2, with TRBD2 matching 7 bases. CDR1 and CDR2 (germline): SQVTM, ANQGSEA. J gave up 1 base and V 3 bases, and 2 bases lay outside the gene matches. The CDR3 loop spans 14 amino acids. The CDR3 DNA sequence: TGCAGCGTTGAGCCTAGCGGGAACACCGGGGAGCTGTTTTTT. Residues: CSVEPSGNTGELFF.

J is TRBJ2-1 and V is TRBV7-6; D is unclear. Trimming pared 5 bases from V and 9 bases from J, leaving 14 bases between. The germline CDR1 and CDR2 sequences are SGHVS and FNYEAQ. The CDR3 has 13 residues. The CDR3 spells CASSPQTALEQFF. The CDR3 DNA is TGTGCCAGCAGCCCACAGACTGCCCTTGAGCAGTTCTTC. Together with reference TRBV7-6 and TRBJ2-1, the CDR3 gives the full variable domain: GAGVSQSPRYKVTKRGQDVALRCDPISGHVSLYWYRQALGQGPEFLTYFNYEAQQDKSGLPNDRFSAERPEGSISTLTIQRTEQRDSAMYRCASSPQTALEQFFGPGTRLTVL.

This clonotype was found a few times. The chain recombines TRBV30 with TRBJ1-1, with 7 bases identical to TRBD1. The germline V gene has CDR1 GTSNPN and CDR2 SVGIG (reference sequence). This CDR3 has 15 residues. Trimming took 5 bases from V and 0 from J; bases not matched to a gene: 9. CDR3 sequence: CAWRGGQKMNTEAFF. CDR3 nucleotides: TGTGCCTGGCGAGGGGGACAGAAGATGAACACTGAAGCTTTCTTT.

J is TRBJ1-2 and V is TRBV24-1; no definite D call. Germline values: CDR1 KGHDR, CDR2 SFDVKD. This CDR3 has 12 residues. Trimming stripped 11 bases from V and 4 bases from J, with 13 bases between. The CDR3 here is CAIQSPTYGYTF. The CDR3 DNA follows: TGTGCCATCCAAAGCCCGACCTATGGCTACACCTTC.

This clonotype was detected ten times or more. The chain recombines TRBV7-9 with TRBJ2-1, with a possible D match to TRBD2 (6 bases). This CDR3 comprises 16 residues. The V and J ends lost 1 base and 3 bases respectively, with 13 bases between them. The germline gives CDR1 SEHNR, CDR2 FQNEAQ (reference sequence). CDR3 residues: CASSLGAGNNYNEQFF. CDR3 DNA sequence: TGTGCCAGCAGCTTAGGGGCGGGGAACAACTACAATGAGCAGTTCTTC.

In its sample, this clonotype was seen a few times. The chain combines TRBV6-5 with TRBJ2-2; D is unresolved. Germline CDR1 and CDR2: MNHEY and SVGAGI. This CDR3 spans 16 amino acids. The germline V and J ends were trimmed by 1 base and 6 bases, with 15 bases remaining between them. CDR3 loop: CASSYLLARFSGELFF. DNA of the CDR3: TGTGCCAGCAGTTACTTACTGGCACGGTTCTCCGGGGAGCTGTTTTTT.

V and J are TRBV5-5 and TRBJ1-1; D is unclear. Germline-derived CDR1 and CDR2 are SGHKS and YYEKEE (reference sequence). Trimming took 0 bases from V and 3 from J, leaving 9 bases between them. There are 14 residues in the CDR3. CDR3 loop: CASSLGARYTEAFF. The CDR3 DNA is TGTGCCAGCAGCTTGGGGGCGCGCTACACTGAAGCTTTCTTT.